This T cell receptor beta chain is from a study of T cell repertoires in cytomegalovirus infection. With regard to this clonotype: What it recognizes is unknown.

CDR1 is MNHEY and CDR2 is SVGAGI in the germline V gene. V lost 6 bases, J lost 5 bases, and 9 bases stayed unmatched. The CDR3 has 15 amino acids. TCRdb re-analysed the reads in MiXCR, keeping a single row per CDR3 protein. The sample shows approximately 730,000 distinct CDR3 sequences, roughly 33% of them seen only once. The input for sequencing was cultured PBMCs, taken from culture after CMV antigen stimulation. The receptor was isolated from a human donor in good health (CMV status not recorded). Some clones in this sample may be carry-over from other donors' samples. The chain joins TRBV6-5 to TRBJ2-7, with TRBD2 identical over 11 bases. In DNA, the CDR3 is TGTGCCAGCAGCAACCGACTAGCGGGAAGCAACGAGCAGTACTTC. Protein sequence: CASSNRLAGSNEQYF.